The clone carrying this TCR beta chain was seen only a few times. Its specificity is not known. A much larger clone lies one base from this, so it may be a read error. This CDR3 is 14 amino acids long. V was pared by 3 bases and J by 4 bases, with 10 bases between. Germline values: CDR1 SGHRS, CDR2 YFSETQ. RNA was extracted from bulk tissue without any cell sorting. Three rounds of nested PCR, following a modified ARM-PCR protocol, produced the TCRbeta library. TCRdb itself ran the multiplex PCR reads through MiXCR, one entry per CDR3 protein. The data hold fewer than 150,000 distinct CDR3 sequences, with around two thirds observed a single time. This sample is drawn from a study of tumor and adjacent non-tumor tissue in lung cancer. Study results and limitations: TCR diversity was significantly greater in tumor than normal lung tissue.

The TCR originated in a man aged 55 to 69 with small cell lung cancer. The chain recombines TRBV5-1 with TRBJ1-4; D uncertain. Sequencing was performed on lung tumor tissue. The CDR3 spells CASSSGSVNEKLFF. The CDR3 DNA reads TGCGCCAGCAGCTCCGGGAGTGTTAATGAAAAACTGTTTTTT.